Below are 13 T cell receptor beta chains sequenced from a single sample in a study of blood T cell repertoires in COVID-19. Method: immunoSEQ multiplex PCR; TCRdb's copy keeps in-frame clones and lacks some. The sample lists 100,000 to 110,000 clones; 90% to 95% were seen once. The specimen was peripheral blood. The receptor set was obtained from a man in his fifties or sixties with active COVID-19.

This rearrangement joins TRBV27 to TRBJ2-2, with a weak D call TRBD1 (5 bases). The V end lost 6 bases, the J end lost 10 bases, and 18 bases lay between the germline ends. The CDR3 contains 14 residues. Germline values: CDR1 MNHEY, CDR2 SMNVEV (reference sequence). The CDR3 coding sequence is TGTGCCAGCAGATCCCAGGGCTTTTCGGAGGAGCTGTTTTTT. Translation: CASRSQGFSEELFF.

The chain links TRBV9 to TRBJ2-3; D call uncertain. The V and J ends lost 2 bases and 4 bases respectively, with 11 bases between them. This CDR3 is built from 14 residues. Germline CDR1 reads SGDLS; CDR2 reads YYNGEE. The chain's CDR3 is CASSVSPRADTQYF. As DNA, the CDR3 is TGTGCCAGCAGCGTTTCCCCTCGGGCAGATACGCAGTATTTT.

CDR3: CASSPNRGLTDTQYF. The CDR3 DNA reads as TGTGCCAGCAGCCCTAACAGGGGATTGACAGATACGCAGTATTTT. V and J are TRBV11-2 and TRBJ2-3, with 7 bases fitting TRBD1. This CDR3 is built from 15 residues. V gave up 5 bases and J gave up 3 bases; unmatched junction bases: 8. Per germline, CDR1 SGHAT and CDR2 FQNNGV.

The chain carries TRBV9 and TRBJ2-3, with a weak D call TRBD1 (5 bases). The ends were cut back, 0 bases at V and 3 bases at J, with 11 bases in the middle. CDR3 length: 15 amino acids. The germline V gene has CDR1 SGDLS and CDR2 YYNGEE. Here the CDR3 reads CASSVEGISTDTQYF. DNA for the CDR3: TGTGCCAGCAGCGTAGAGGGGATTTCGACAGATACGCAGTATTTT. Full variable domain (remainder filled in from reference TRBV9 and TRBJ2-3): DSGVTQTPKHLITATGQRVTLRCSPRSGDLSVYWYQQSLDQGLQFLIQYYNGEERAKGNILERFSAQQFPDLHSELNLSSLELGDSALYFCASSVEGISTDTQYFGPGTRLTVL.

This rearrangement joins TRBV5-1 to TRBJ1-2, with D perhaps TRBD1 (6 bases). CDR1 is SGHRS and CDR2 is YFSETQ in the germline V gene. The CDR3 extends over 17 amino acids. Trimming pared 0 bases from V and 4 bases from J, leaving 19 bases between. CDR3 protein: CASSLAPQGSFGYGYTF. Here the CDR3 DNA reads TGCGCCAGCAGCTTGGCACCCCAGGGGTCTTTCGGCTATGGCTACACCTTC.

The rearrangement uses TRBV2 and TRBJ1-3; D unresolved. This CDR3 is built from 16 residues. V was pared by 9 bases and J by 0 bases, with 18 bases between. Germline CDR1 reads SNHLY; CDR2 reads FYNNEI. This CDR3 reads CASDEYGSLSGNTIYF. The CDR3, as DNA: TGTGCCAGTGACGAATACGGGTCCCTCTCTGGAAACACCATATATTTT.

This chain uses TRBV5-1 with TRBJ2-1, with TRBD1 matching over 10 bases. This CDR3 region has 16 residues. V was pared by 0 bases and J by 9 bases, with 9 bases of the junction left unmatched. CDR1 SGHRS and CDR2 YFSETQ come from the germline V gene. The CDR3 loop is CASSLGQGALFGEQFF. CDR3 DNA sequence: TGCGCCAGCAGCTTGGGACAGGGGGCCTTGTTCGGTGAGCAGTTCTTC.

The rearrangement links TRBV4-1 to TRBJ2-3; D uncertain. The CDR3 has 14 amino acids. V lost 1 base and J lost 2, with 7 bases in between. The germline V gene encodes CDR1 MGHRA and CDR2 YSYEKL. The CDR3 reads CASSQVADTDTQYF. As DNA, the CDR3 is TGCGCCAGCAGCCAAGTGGCTGACACAGATACGCAGTATTTT.

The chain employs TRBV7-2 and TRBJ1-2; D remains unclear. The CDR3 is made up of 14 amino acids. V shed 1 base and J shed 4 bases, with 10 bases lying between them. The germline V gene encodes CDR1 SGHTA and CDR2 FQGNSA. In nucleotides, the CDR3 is TGTGCCAGCAGCTTAGGAGGGCAGAGCTATGGCTACACCTTC. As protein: CASSLGGQSYGYTF.

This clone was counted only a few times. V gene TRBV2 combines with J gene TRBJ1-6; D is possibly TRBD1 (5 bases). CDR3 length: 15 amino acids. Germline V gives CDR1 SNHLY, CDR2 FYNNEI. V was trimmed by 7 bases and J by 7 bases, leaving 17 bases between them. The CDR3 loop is CASIKEQALNSPLHF. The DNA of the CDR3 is TGTGCCAGCATTAAGGAACAGGCCCTGAATTCACCCCTCCACTTT.

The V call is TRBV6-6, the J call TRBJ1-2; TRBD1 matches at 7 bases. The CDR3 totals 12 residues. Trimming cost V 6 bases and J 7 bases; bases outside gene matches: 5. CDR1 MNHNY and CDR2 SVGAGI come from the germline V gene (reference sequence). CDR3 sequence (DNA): TGTGCCAGCAGCACAGGGGACTCTGGCTACACCTTC. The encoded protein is CASSTGDSGYTF.

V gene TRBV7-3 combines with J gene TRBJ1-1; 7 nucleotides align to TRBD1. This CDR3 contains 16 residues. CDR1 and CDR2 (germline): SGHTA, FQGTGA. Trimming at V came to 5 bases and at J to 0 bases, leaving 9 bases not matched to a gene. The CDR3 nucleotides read TGTGCCAGCAGCACCCGGACAGGAGCCATGAACACTGAAGCTTTCTTT. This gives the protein CASSTRTGAMNTEAFF.

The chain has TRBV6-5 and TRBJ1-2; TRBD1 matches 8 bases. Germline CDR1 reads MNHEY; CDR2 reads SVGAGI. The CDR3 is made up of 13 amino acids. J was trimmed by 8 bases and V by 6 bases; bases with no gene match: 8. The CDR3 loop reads CASSRTGRGGYTF. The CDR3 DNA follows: TGTGCCAGCAGCCGGACAGGGCGTGGAGGCTACACCTTC.